A single sample gave rise to the 18 T cell receptor beta chains below, sequenced in a study of T cell responses to AZD1222 COVID-19 vaccine. Assay: immunoSEQ multiplex PCR; the TCRdb copy retains only in-frame clones and omits some. The sample contains approximately 180,000 clones, 85% to 90% of which appear only once. This specimen consisted of peripheral blood, obtained on day 0 of AZD1222 vaccination. All receptors derive from an adult in good health.

This chain connects TRBV11-2 to TRBJ2-7; a possible D gene is TRBD2 (6 bases). The germline gives CDR1 SGHAT, CDR2 FQNNGV. The ends were cut back, 4 bases at V and 6 bases at J, with 10 bases in the middle. The CDR3 is 12 amino acids. The CDR3 loop reads CASSSGGPEQYF. CDR3 bases: TGTGCCAGCAGCTCCGGGGGACCCGAGCAGTACTTC.

This clone has just a few counts. The rearrangement links TRBV19 to TRBJ2-5; possibly TRBD1 for D (6 bases). This CDR3 has 14 residues. V was pared by 5 bases and J by 5 bases, with 15 bases between. The germline gives CDR1 LNHDA, CDR2 SQIVND (reference sequence). The CDR3: CASSPSLRGETQYF. The CDR3 DNA follows: TGTGCCAGTAGTCCCTCCCTCAGGGGCGAGACCCAGTACTTC.

The gene calls are TRBV19 and TRBJ1-1; perhaps TRBD1 as D (6 bases). The CDR3 is 14 amino acids. V dropped 4 bases and J dropped 0 bases, with 9 bases sitting between them. Germline V gene lookup returns CDR1 LNHDA and CDR2 SQIVND (reference sequence). CDR3 residues: CASSKDRVNTEAFF. CDR3 bases: TGTGCCAGTAGTAAGGACAGAGTGAACACTGAAGCTTTCTTT.

The rearrangement uses TRBV10-2 and TRBJ2-5; 11 bases are a match to TRBD1. This CDR3 is 17 amino acids long. Germline CDR1 reads WSHSY; CDR2 reads SAAADI. After removal of 4 bases from V and 4 bases from J, the junction contained 11 bases not matched to a gene. CDR3 sequence reads: CASSGLLGGTGGETQYF. The CDR3 region has the DNA TGCGCCAGCAGTGGCCTCCTGGGGGGGACAGGGGGAGAGACCCAGTACTTC.

V gene TRBV6-5 combines with J gene TRBJ1-1; 7 nucleotides match TRBD1. Germline V gene sequence: CDR1 MNHEY, CDR2 SVGAGI. The CDR3 totals 16 residues. The junction had 9 bases not matched to a gene; V was cut back by 4 bases and J by 1 base. The chain's CDR3 is CASSFTGVRENTEAFF. CDR3 nucleotide sequence: TGTGCCAGCAGTTTTACAGGGGTTAGGGAGAACACTGAAGCTTTCTTT.

The gene calls are TRBV11-1 and TRBJ2-5; 10 bases fit TRBD1. The V gene end was trimmed by 5 bases and the J gene end by 5 bases; junction bases not matched to a gene: 8. The CDR3 sequence is 15 residues long. CDR1 SGHAT and CDR2 FQDESV come from the germline V gene (reference sequence). CDR3 region: CASSPRDRGYETQYF. CDR3 nucleotide sequence: TGTGCCAGCAGCCCTCGGGACAGGGGTTATGAGACCCAGTACTTC.

This clone has a single count. The chain combines TRBV7-9 with TRBJ1-5, with unresolved D. Deletions cut 4 bases from V and 4 bases from J, with 14 bases between. This CDR3 is 15 amino acids long. Germline V gene data show CDR1 as SEHNR and CDR2 as FQNEAQ (reference sequence). Here the CDR3 reads CASSSEAGPNQPQHF. CDR3 nucleotides: TGTGCCAGCAGCTCCGAGGCAGGACCAAATCAGCCCCAGCATTTT.

This clone came up a few times. This chain links TRBV11-2 with TRBJ1-3; 8 bases match TRBD1. Germline assignment: CDR1 SGHAT and CDR2 FQNNGV. V lost 5 bases to trimming and J lost 1 base; unmatched junction nucleotides: 4. The length of the CDR3 is 15 residues. CDR3 in DNA: TGTGCCAGCAGCACGACAGGGGTTTCTGGAAACACCATATATTTT. This gives the protein CASSTTGVSGNTIYF.

A remark on this clone: The sample contains more than one DNA sequence encoding this CDR3. The J gene is TRBJ2-5, the V gene TRBV10-3; 7 bases match TRBD2. The CDR3 sequence is 13 residues long. Looked up from germline, CDR1 is ENHRY and CDR2 is SYGVKD. V trimming: 6 bases; J trimming: 4 bases; junction bases outside the gene matches: 5. The CDR3 coding sequence is TGTGCCATCAGCCGGTCGGGGGGAGAGACCCAGTACTTC. It yields the protein CAISRSGGETQYF.

This clone was counted a single time. V gene TRBV5-4 combines with J gene TRBJ2-1; 8 bases are a match to TRBD2. This CDR3 contains 15 residues. The trim removed 2 bases at V and 6 bases at J, leaving 7 bases unmatched. The germline gives CDR1 SGHNT, CDR2 YYREEE (reference sequence). The CDR3: CASSLLAGNSNEQFF. The CDR3 DNA sequence: TGTGCCAGCAGCTTATTAGCGGGGAATTCCAATGAGCAGTTCTTC.

This chain connects TRBV30 to TRBJ2-1; the match to TRBD2 covers 10 bases. The CDR3 spans 16 residues. With V trimmed by 4 bases and J by 4 bases, 10 bases remained unmatched. Germline assignment: CDR1 GTSNPN and CDR2 SVGIG (reference sequence). The CDR3 DNA is TGTGCCTGGAAAGAGCCGGGACTAGCGCCTTACAATGAGCAGTTCTTC. It yields the protein CAWKEPGLAPYNEQFF.

This chain joins TRBV19 and TRBJ2-3, with 8 positions matching TRBD2. Germline CDR1 is LNHDA and CDR2 is SQIVND (reference sequence). V lost 5 bases and J lost 4; bases outside the gene matches: 11. This CDR3 is built from 16 residues. CDR3 DNA sequence: TGTGCCAGTAGTGGTCTAGCGGGCCGGGCGTCAGATACGCAGTATTTT. Its translation is CASSGLAGRASDTQYF.

The chain recombines TRBV4-1 with TRBJ2-1; D is undetermined. V lost 3 bases and J lost 4, with 13 bases in between. CDR1 is MGHRA, CDR2 YSYEKL, per germline. The CDR3 contains 15 residues. The CDR3 region has the DNA TGCGCCAGCAGCCATAACCGCGGAGAATACAATGAGCAGTTCTTC. It is translated as CASSHNRGEYNEQFF.

The CDR3 sequence is CASSAEARANSNQPQHF. The CDR3 bases are TGTGCCAGCAGCGCCGAAGCCCGGGCCAATAGCAATCAGCCCCAGCATTTT. The J gene is TRBJ1-5, the V gene TRBV9, with D unclear. The CDR3 consists of 17 residues. Trimming removed 3 bases at V and 0 bases at J, with 16 bases between. Germline V gene data show CDR1 as SGDLS and CDR2 as YYNGEE.

V and J are TRBV30 and TRBJ2-1, with D hard to call. The CDR3 has 14 residues. V lost 3 bases and J lost 6, with 15 bases in between. Germline CDR1 and CDR2: GTSNPN and SVGIG (reference sequence). The CDR3 is CAWRARVRPNEQFF. CDR3 bases: TGTGCCTGGAGGGCCCGGGTCAGGCCCAATGAGCAGTTCTTC. The full variable domain, in which reference TRBV30 and TRBJ2-1 provide the parts outside the CDR3, is SQTIHQWPATLVQPVGSPLSLECTVEGTSNPNLYWYRQAAGRGLQLLFYSVGIGQISSEVPQNLSASRPQDRQFILSSKKLLLSDSGFYLCAWRARVRPNEQFFGPGTRLTVL.

The gene calls are TRBV28 and TRBJ1-1, with no clear D. Germline loops: CDR1 MDHEN, CDR2 SYDVKM. V was trimmed by 6 bases and J by 1 base, leaving 6 bases between them. CDR3 length: 12 amino acids. The CDR3 protein is CASRTRNTEAFF. The CDR3 region has the DNA TGTGCCAGCAGGACAAGGAACACTGAAGCTTTCTTT.

The rearrangement joins TRBV7-6 to TRBJ2-2; perhaps TRBD2 as D (5 bases). Between the trimmed V and J ends, which lost 8 bases and 6 bases, there was a span of 16 bases. Germline V gene data show CDR1 as SGHVS and CDR2 as FNYEAQ. The CDR3 sequence is 14 residues long. CDR3 bases: TGTGCCAGCGACCGGGGATTTATTTCCGGGGAGCTGTTTTTT. This codes for CASDRGFISGELFF.

This chain connects TRBV9 to TRBJ2-3; D gene unclear. Germline CDR1 SGDLS, CDR2 YYNGEE. V lost 3 bases and J lost 6, with 8 bases in between. CDR3 length: 12 amino acids. The CDR3 region has the DNA TGTGCCAGCAGCGCGGATCTTGATACGCAGTATTTT. Amino acids: CASSADLDTQYF.